This T cell receptor beta chain is from a study of blood T cell repertoires in COVID-19 (dated by TCRdb to about 2020). For the study in its entirety: The collaborator samples originated in the United States, Italy and Spain and spanned the acute and convalescent phases of COVID-19. Where available, HLA class I and class II types were obtained from metadata supplied by the sample provider rather than from assay-based typing. A freely available public database, intended as a resource for researchers studying the immune response to SARS-CoV-2, is where the repertoires were released. The sample metadata nearly always contained a de-identified subject ID, COVID-19 status, age in years and sex. The prospective study material was composed of cDNA or gDNA derived from T cells, B-cell-depleted T cells, or PBMCs. The samples were drawn from the first 160 participants of the ongoing ImmuneRACE study and from 1,254 subjects provided by 6 global collaborators. The dataset comprised deeply sampled blood TCRbeta repertoires from subjects exposed to, actively infected with, or recovered from COVID-19. What the study reported, not specific to this receptor: Clinical and demographic metadata were provided uncurated, with the amount varying by source and participant.

TCRbeta CDR3 regions were amplified from genomic DNA by means of the immunoSEQ Assay, a bias-controlled multiplex PCR. The original pipeline was this. Nucleated cell counts per sample were estimated from amplification of reference gene primers within the assay. To quantify the absolute abundance of each unique TCRbeta CDR3 rearrangement, sequence reads were collapsed and filtered. Productive Simpson clonality was computed per sample as the square root of Simpson's diversity index over productive rearrangements. This immuneACCESS table, as held by TCRdb, lists in-frame sequences with V and J called but not all clones. Of the missing ones, under half trace to an unresolved V gene in checked studies; the others have no known cause. The V and J calls and clone size come from that table; D and trimming were worked out from the DNA. The sample records about 320,000 clones, over 90% of which are singletons. The ten largest clones represent 3.9% of the sample.

In the prospective study, participants were roughly 18 to 100 years old, resided in about two dozen geographic areas of the United States, and were enrolled through a virtual design. In the prospective study, cohorts were assigned on the basis of participant-reported clinical history obtained from a screening survey and a study questionnaire. Exposed participants had been in contact, within 2 weeks of entering the study, with a person who had a PCR-confirmed or clinician-diagnosed case of COVID-19. Mobile phlebotomists in the prospective study collected whole blood, serum and a nasopharyngeal or oropharyngeal swab from every participant. Prospective study participants could optionally give additional blood draws and questionnaires over an approximately two-month period. Prospective study blood samples were shipped either frozen or at room temperature before DNA extraction. Comment on this clone: Its antigen is not yet known. Nothing much larger sits one base from this clone, and base qualities are not available.

This TCR was recovered from a woman in her 30s who had been exposed to COVID-19. Specimen: PBMCs or T cells enriched from blood (not recorded which).

For the CDR3, the sequence is CASTQRGRKETQYF. In nucleotides, the sequence is TGCGCCAGCACCCAGCGGGGGAGAAAAGAGACCCAGTACTTC. Recombination joined TRBV10-2 with TRBJ2-5, with 8 bases matching TRBD2. Its CDR3 holds 14 amino acids, cysteine through phenylalanine. CDR3 DNA is the only sequence kept; it has 42 bases, read in frame from the first base. Via the germline V gene, CDR1 is WSHSY and CDR2 SAAADI. Relative to germline, V is missing 7 bases and J is missing 3 bases, with 7 bases of the junction outside any gene match.